This T cell receptor beta chain was found in a study of response to subunit inactivated influenza vaccine. Findings and caveats of the study: Authors suggested that a seasonal influenza vaccination recruits few new T cells each time.

TCRdb re-called the RT-PCR reads with MiXCR, one entry per CDR3 protein. Of about half a million distinct CDR3 sequences listed, approximately 11% are singletons. A note on this clonotype: The antigen is unknown.

The germline V gene encodes CDR1 SNHLY and CDR2 FYNNEI. The CDR3 is 11 amino acids. Trimming left V 8 bases short and J 7 bases short, with 9 bases between. Source: PBMCs from blood, taken 40 to 50 days after vaccination. This chain uses TRBV2 with TRBJ2-1; the D gene is possibly TRBD2 (5 bases). The receptor's source is a man aged 45-60 years who received an inactivated influenza vaccine. As DNA, the CDR3 is TGTGCCAGCCAGGACTTTAATGAGCAGTTCTTC. As protein: CASQDFNEQFF.